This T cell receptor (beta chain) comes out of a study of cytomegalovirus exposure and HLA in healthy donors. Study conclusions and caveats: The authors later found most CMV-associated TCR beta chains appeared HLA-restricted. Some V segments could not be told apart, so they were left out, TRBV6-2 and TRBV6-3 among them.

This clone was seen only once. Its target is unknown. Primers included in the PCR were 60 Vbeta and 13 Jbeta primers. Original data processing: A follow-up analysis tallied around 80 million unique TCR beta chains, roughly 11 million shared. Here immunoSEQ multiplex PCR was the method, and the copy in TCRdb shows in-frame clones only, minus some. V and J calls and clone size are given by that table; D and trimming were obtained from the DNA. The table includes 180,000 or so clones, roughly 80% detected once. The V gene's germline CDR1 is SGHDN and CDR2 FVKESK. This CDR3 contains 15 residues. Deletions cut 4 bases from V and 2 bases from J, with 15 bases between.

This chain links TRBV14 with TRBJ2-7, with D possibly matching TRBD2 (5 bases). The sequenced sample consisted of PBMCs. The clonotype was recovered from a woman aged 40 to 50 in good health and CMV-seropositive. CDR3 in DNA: TGTGCCAGCAGCCTTACTCGGACTTTTACCTACGAGCAGTACTTC. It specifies CASSLTRTFTYEQYF.